This T cell receptor beta chain was identified during a study of T cells after yellow fever vaccination. TCRdb processed the 5' RACE reads anew with MiXCR; each CDR3 protein has one entry. The sample lists some 240,000 distinct CDR3 sequences, roughly 5.6% occurring once. This clonotype occurred a few times. The CDR3 has 13 residues. The V segment lost 11 bases and the J segment 5 bases; nucleotides outside the gene matches: 9. Germline V gives CDR1 ENHRY, CDR2 SYGVKD. Here the sequenced sample was CD4+ T cells sorted from PBMCs, taken on the day of the yellow fever booster vaccination. The origin of this receptor is a man aged 18 to 29 who received the YFV17D yellow fever vaccine. This chain links TRBV10-3 with TRBJ2-5; 9 positions match TRBD1. The CDR3, as DNA: TGTGCCTCTAGGACAGGGGAAACGGAGACCCAGTACTTC. Its translation is CASRTGETETQYF.